The 5 T cell receptor beta chains in this list originate from one sample, sequenced in a study of Ad26.COV2.S vaccination and SARS-CoV-2 variants. Data came from immunoSEQ multiplex PCR; TCRdb stores just in-frame clones and leaves some out. This sample has a few hundred thousand clones, with 83% found just once. Sample treatment: roughly 18 received Ad26.COV2.S at low or high dose, single or two shots; 5 received placebo; per-sample allocation not given. On day 63 after the first injection, vaccine and placebo recipients gave samples. The sample in question was peripheral blood, obtained in a trial of Ad26.COV2.S vaccine versus placebo. The receptors were gathered from a person aged 18-65 years who received the Ad26.COV2.S COVID-19 vaccine or a placebo.

This clone was seen just once. V and J are TRBV9 and TRBJ1-2, with 8 bases that match TRBD1. The CDR3 totals 13 residues. Germline V CDR1 and CDR2: SGDLS, YYNGEE. J gave up 4 bases and V 3 bases, and 2 bases lay outside the gene matches. CDR3 DNA sequence: TGTGCCAGCAGCGCGACAGGGGCCTATGGCTACACCTTC. It translates to CASSATGAYGYTF. Complete variable domain (other parts from reference TRBV9 and TRBJ1-2): DSGVTQTPKHLITATGQRVTLRCSPRSGDLSVYWYQQSLDQGLQFLIQYYNGEERAKGNILERFSAQQFPDLHSELNLSSLELGDSALYFCASSATGAYGYTFGSGTRLTVV.

This chain uses TRBV6-2 or TRBV6-3 with TRBJ2-1, with 7 positions matching TRBD2. Germline V gene sequence: CDR1 MNHEY, CDR2 SVGEGT. Trimming at V came to 4 bases and at J to 10 bases, leaving 13 bases not matched to a gene. The CDR3 covers 15 residues. The CDR3 bases are TGTGCCAGCAGTTGGACTAGTCATGTTTCGTGGGAGCAGTTCTTC. Its translation is CASSWTSHVSWEQFF.

The chain links TRBV13 to TRBJ2-2, with a weak D call TRBD2 (5 bases). In germline, CDR1 is PRHDT, CDR2 FYEKMQ (reference sequence). The CDR3 is 16 amino acids. V was trimmed by 5 bases and J by 2 bases, leaving 15 bases between them. CDR3 DNA sequence: TGTGCCAGCAGCCCCTTCGGGATTGGCAACACCGGGGAGCTGTTTTTT. Its protein product is CASSPFGIGNTGELFF. The whole variable domain, filled in from reference TRBV13 and TRBJ2-2, reads AAGVIQSPRHLIKEKRETATLKCYPIPRHDTVYWYQQGPGQDPQFLISFYEKMQSDKGSIPDRFSAQQFSDYHSELNMSSLELGDSALYFCASSPFGIGNTGELFFGEGSRLTVL.

The CDR3 loop reads CASSQEMTFYEQYF. In DNA, the CDR3 is TGTGCCAGCAGCCAAGAAATGACTTTCTACGAGCAGTACTTC. V and J are TRBV4-2 and TRBJ2-7; D is ambiguous. V was trimmed by 0 bases and J by 3 bases, leaving 9 bases between them. This CDR3 is built from 14 residues. Germline CDR1 and CDR2: LGHNA and YNFKEQ.

The J gene is TRBJ1-1, the V gene TRBV10-1, with 7 nucleotides matching TRBD1. This CDR3 has 12 residues. Germline V gene data show CDR1 as WNHNN and CDR2 as SYGVQD (reference sequence). Germline trimming cut 8 bases from V and 7 bases from J; bases unmatched to any gene: 7. The CDR3 protein is CASSPGGVEAFF. The CDR3 region has the DNA TGCGCCAGCTCCCCAGGGGGGGTTGAAGCTTTCTTT.